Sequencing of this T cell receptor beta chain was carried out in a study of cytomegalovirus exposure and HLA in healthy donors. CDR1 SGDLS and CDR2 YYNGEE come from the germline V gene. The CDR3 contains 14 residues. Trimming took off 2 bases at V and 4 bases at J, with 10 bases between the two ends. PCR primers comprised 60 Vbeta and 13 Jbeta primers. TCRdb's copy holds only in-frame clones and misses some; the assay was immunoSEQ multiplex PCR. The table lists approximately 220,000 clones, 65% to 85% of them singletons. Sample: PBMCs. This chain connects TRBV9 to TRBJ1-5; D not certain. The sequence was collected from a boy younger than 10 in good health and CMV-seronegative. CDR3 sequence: CASSVEAENQPQHF. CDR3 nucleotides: TGTGCCAGCAGCGTCGAAGCGGAAAATCAGCCCCAGCATTTT.